A single sample is the source of the 18 T cell receptor beta chains below, sequenced in a study of cytomegalovirus exposure and HLA in healthy donors. With 60 Vbeta and 13 Jbeta primers, the PCR was carried out. Assay: immunoSEQ multiplex PCR; the TCRdb copy retains only in-frame clones and omits some. The data show 150,000 to 200,000 clones, with approximately 81% seen just once and around 2% held by the top ten. What was sequenced was PBMCs. The receptors come from a woman aged 18-30 years in good health and CMV-seropositive.

The V and J genes are TRBV10-3 and TRBJ2-5; 11 nucleotides match TRBD2. J was trimmed by 0 bases and V by 3 bases; bases with no gene match: 3. Germline V gene data show CDR1 as ENHRY and CDR2 as SYGVKD. The CDR3 totals 16 residues. CDR3 bases: TGTGCCATCAGTGACAGACTAGCGGGGAACCAAGAGACCCAGTACTTC. Amino acids: CAISDRLAGNQETQYF.

This chain connects TRBV6-1 to TRBJ2-1, with 10 bases lining up with TRBD2. CDR3 size: 15 residues. The germline V gene encodes CDR1 MNHNS and CDR2 SASEGT. The V and J ends lost 2 bases and 5 bases, in that order; junction bases with no gene match: 3. CDR3 protein: CASSETSGGDNEQFF. CDR3 in DNA: TGTGCCAGCAGTGAAACCAGCGGGGGGGACAATGAGCAGTTCTTC.

Only a few counts were recorded for this clone. The chain links TRBV7-3 to TRBJ2-3; the D is unclear. The germline V and J ends were trimmed by 4 bases and 4 bases, with 12 bases remaining between them. The germline CDR1 and CDR2 sequences are SGHTA and FQGTGA. The CDR3 spans 14 residues. In nucleotides, the CDR3 is TGTGCCAGCAGCTCCACCCCGATAGCAGATACGCAGTATTTT. This codes for CASSSTPIADTQYF.

This clone was seen a few times. This chain links TRBV5-6 with TRBJ1-1; no clear D. The CDR3 loop spans 15 amino acids. V lost 0 bases and J lost 0, with 9 bases in between. Germline CDR1 is SGHDT and CDR2 is YYEEEE. The CDR3 DNA follows: TGTGCCAGCAGCTTGGGGCCAGTCATGAACACTGAAGCTTTCTTT. It encodes CASSLGPVMNTEAFF.

This chain joins TRBV30 and TRBJ1-1; 7 bases map to TRBD1. CDR1 is GTSNPN, CDR2 SVGIG, per germline (reference sequence). Losses at the gene ends were 4 bases for V and 0 bases for J; bases not matched to a gene: 2. CDR3 length: 13 residues. CDR3 in DNA: TGTGCCTGGAATACAGGGGTGAACACTGAAGCTTTCTTT. Translated, it gives CAWNTGVNTEAFF.

V gene TRBV7-2 combines with J gene TRBJ2-5; TRBD2 aligns across 9 bases. This CDR3 comprises 18 residues. Trimming removed 1 base from V and 1 base from J; junction bases left unmatched: 10. From germline, CDR1 is SGHTA and CDR2 FQGNSA. The CDR3 DNA is TGTGCCAGCAGCTTAGGGTTTTCTTGGCGGGGGGGCCAAGAGACCCAGTACTTC. Its protein product is CASSLGFSWRGGQETQYF.

V gene TRBV30 combines with J gene TRBJ1-6, with D perhaps TRBD1 (6 bases). This CDR3 has 13 residues. Trimming shortened V by 5 bases and J by 7 bases, and 12 bases separated the two germline ends. The germline V gene encodes CDR1 GTSNPN and CDR2 SVGIG (reference sequence). CDR3 residues: CAWGDRRNSPLHF. CDR3 nucleotides: TGTGCCTGGGGCGACAGGAGGAATTCACCCCTCCACTTT.

This sequence joins TRBV7-9 and TRBJ2-7, with 8 bases identical to TRBD1. CDR3 length: 13 amino acids. Germline CDR1 is SEHNR and CDR2 is FQNEAQ (reference sequence). Trimming took 1 base from V and 4 from J; bases not matched to a gene: 0. CDR3 nucleotide sequence: TGTGCCAGCAGCTTAGGGACAGGGTACGAGCAGTACGTC. Its translation: CASSLGTGYEQYV.

The CDR3 DNA reads TGCGCCAGCAGCCAGTTTGCTGGGACAGGCACCGGGGAGCTGTTTTTT. Its protein is CASSQFAGTGTGELFF. The chain recombines TRBV5-1 with TRBJ2-2; 8 positions agree with TRBD1. The V gene's germline CDR1 is SGHRS and CDR2 YFSETQ. The trim removed 4 bases at V and 4 bases at J, leaving 9 bases unmatched. The CDR3 runs 16 residues.

The chain is built from TRBV11-2 and TRBJ1-3; 7 bases fit TRBD1. V was clipped by 5 bases and J by 4 bases; unmatched bases: 8. The CDR3 extends over 15 amino acids. The germline gives CDR1 SGHAT, CDR2 FQNNGV. The CDR3 DNA reads TGTGCCAGCAGCCAGGGGGGTTTCGGGGGAAACACCATATATTTT. It encodes CASSQGGFGGNTIYF.

The chain employs TRBV6-1 and TRBJ2-1; 12 positions match TRBD2. Germline V gene lookup returns CDR1 MNHNS and CDR2 SASEGT. Trimming removed 2 bases from V and 3 bases from J; junction bases left unmatched: 5. This CDR3 has 17 amino acids. The chain's CDR3 is CASSELAGGQIYNEQFF. DNA of the CDR3: TGTGCCAGCAGTGAACTAGCGGGGGGGCAAATCTACAATGAGCAGTTCTTC.

This chain connects TRBV7-9 to TRBJ1-2; maybe TRBD1 (6 bases). This CDR3 has 16 amino acids. V dropped 4 bases and J dropped 4 bases, with 19 bases sitting between them. Germline V gives CDR1 SEHNR, CDR2 FQNEAQ (reference sequence). The CDR3 nucleotides are TGTGCCAGCAGCTCTACCATGGGGGGGCAGAGCTATGGCTACACCTTC. This codes for CASSSTMGGQSYGYTF.

The chain uses TRBV6-5 and TRBJ2-7, with 9 bases identical to TRBD1. The V and J ends lost 6 bases and 5 bases, in that order; junction bases with no gene match: 8. Germline V CDR1 and CDR2: MNHEY, SVGAGI. CDR3 size: 14 residues. CDR3 residues: CASRNTGTGHEQYV. The CDR3 bases are TGTGCCAGCAGGAACACCGGGACAGGGCACGAGCAGTACGTC.

The chain is built from TRBV12-5 and TRBJ2-5; no reliable D call. V was pared by 2 bases and J by 5 bases, with 9 bases between. Germline loops: CDR1 LGHNT, CDR2 FRNRAP. CDR3 length: 13 amino acids. CDR3 nucleotide sequence: TGTGCTAGTGGTTTGCCCCCTGTGGAGACCCAGTACTTC. Residues: CASGLPPVETQYF.

This chain uses TRBV2 with TRBJ1-2; 8 bases are shared with TRBD1. The V gene's germline CDR1 is SNHLY and CDR2 FYNNEI. After removal of 2 bases from V and 4 bases from J, the junction contained 6 bases not matched to a gene. CDR3 length equals 15 residues. The CDR3 is CASSERTGSFYGYTF. The CDR3, as DNA: TGTGCCAGCAGTGAAAGGACAGGGTCGTTCTATGGCTACACCTTC.

Details on this clone: Other DNA sequences in this sample translate to the same CDR3. The CDR3 nucleotides are TGTGCCAGCATCAGTGACCTATTAGCGGGGGGCACAGATACGCAGTATTTT. Its translation is CASISDLLAGGTDTQYF. The chain links TRBV2 to TRBJ2-3; TRBD2 matches at 9 bases. V lost 7 bases, J lost 1 base, and 12 bases stayed unmatched. The CDR3 is 17 residues long. Germline loops: CDR1 SNHLY, CDR2 FYNNEI.

The chain has TRBV28 and TRBJ2-3; D is possibly TRBD2 (6 bases). V shed 5 bases and J shed 2 bases, with 11 bases lying between them. The CDR3 has 14 residues. CDR1 MDHEN and CDR2 SYDVKM come from the germline V gene. The CDR3 region is CASSPRTITDTQYF. The CDR3 DNA reads as TGTGCCAGCAGTCCTCGGACTATCACAGATACGCAGTATTTT. Combining the CDR3 with reference TRBV28 and TRBJ2-3 gives the whole variable domain DVKVTQSSRYLVKRTGEKVFLECVQDMDHENMFWYRQDPGLGLRLIYFSYDVKMKEKGDIPEGYSVSREKKERFSLILESASTNQTSMYLCASSPRTITDTQYFGPGTRLTVL.

The chain has TRBV19 and TRBJ1-5; D is uncertain. From germline, CDR1 is LNHDA and CDR2 SQIVND (reference sequence). The CDR3 covers 12 residues. Between the trimmed V and J ends, which lost 2 bases and 7 bases, there was a span of 6 bases. The CDR3 nucleotides read TGTGCCAGTAGTATAAGTCGGCAGCCCCAGCATTTT. The encoded protein is CASSISRQPQHF.